The sequence of this T cell receptor beta chain was determined in a study of blood T cell repertoires in COVID-19. The data were produced by immunoSEQ multiplex PCR, yet TCRdb's version contains in-frame clones alone and is incomplete. The repertoire holds roughly 47,000 clones, with 80% to 90% as singletons. The source material was peripheral blood. The clonotype originates from a man between 65 and 85 years old with active COVID-19.

CDR3 sequence reads: CASSRLSTDTQYF. In DNA form, the CDR3 reads TGTGCCAGCAGTAGACTTAGCACAGATACGCAGTATTTT. J is TRBJ2-3 and V is TRBV6-5; D ambiguous. The CDR3 is 13 amino acids. CDR1 and CDR2 from the germline V gene are MNHEY and SVGAGI. Trimming shortened V by 5 bases and J by 0 bases, and 6 bases separated the two germline ends.